This TCR beta chain was captured in a study of blood T cells in healthy people across ages (dated by TCRdb to 2014 to 2015). In the study overall: In model experiments, template switching captured about one uniquely barcoded TCR beta cDNA molecule for every two T cells. Using deep sequencing normalized with unique cDNA molecular identifiers, the study measured how TCR beta repertoire diversity changes with age. The donors were divided into four age groups: young (average roughly 17 years), middle-aged (about 39), aged (approximately 59) and long-lived (approximately 74). Donors of different ages were randomly distributed across sequencing lanes to avoid experimental bias. Using the same blood draw, the study looked at two additional independent replicas of 1 million unique cDNA reads for two donors, one aged 18 to 30 and the other aged 80 or older.

The CDR3 runs 12 residues from the cysteine to the phenylalanine. This entry keeps only the CDR3 DNA: 36 bases, framed from base 1. Receptor amplification or capture employed 5' RACE. TCRdb records Illumina HiSeq 2500 as the sequencer. A second PCR of roughly 7 to 11 cycles was performed with a sample-barcoded 5' primer and a J-beta primer mix. A unique molecular identifier was introduced onto each TCR beta cDNA molecule by a template-switch 5' adaptor carrying 12 random nucleotides. At least 2.5 million CDR3-containing paired-end reads were obtained from each sample. The Mint cDNA synthesis kit, primed by a TRBC-specific oligonucleotide, was used to synthesize first-strand cDNA from all RNA. After uracil-DNA glycosylase treatment, a first 18-cycle PCR used universal primers M1SS and BC2_uni_R on all cDNA. Regarding the original processing steps: Normalization of each sample was performed by random selection of 1 million high-quality reads, each carrying a distinct molecular identifier. Instead of being binned into consensus sequences, reads that shared molecular identifiers were thrown out. MiTCR, run with a Q25 quality threshold and the strictest error-elimination algorithm, handled CDR3 identification, clonotype clustering and error correction. A nonparametric unseen species model with Euler transformation was used to estimate lower-bound total TCR beta diversity. TCRdb reprocessed the public reads (quality trimming at Q25 with fastp, clone calling with MiXCR) and kept in-frame beta chains. Each CDR3 protein gets just one entry, which takes the most common genes and DNA from the rows behind it. TCRdb's processing, not the authors' own work, is the source of the V and J calls. The sample table holds approximately 1,100,000 distinct CDR3 sequences, of which over 35% were seen once. Of the sample, under 20% is held by the ten largest clones.

Donors were 35 to 40 systemically healthy Caucasian individuals from Russia aged 6 to 90 years. Each donor gave about 9.7 milliliters of peripheral blood, drawn into EDTA-treated Vacutainer tubes. Ficoll-Paque density-gradient centrifugation was used to isolate PBMCs, with at least 7 million obtained per sample. Trizol reagent was used to extract total RNA from the PBMCs, yielding at least 5 micrograms per sample. The percentages of naive CD45RAhigh/CD27high T cells were determined by flow cytometry on a PBMC aliquot from every donor. Here is what the overall study found, with its caveats: As age increased, observed TCR beta diversity per million T cells dropped in a roughly linear way, and a significant reduction was already evident by age 40. Because donor CMV infection status was unknown, age-related changes in expanded clonotypes were potentially confounded. Compared with the aged group, more naive CD4+ T cells, fewer expanded clones and increased TCR diversity were shown by the long-lived group, suggesting age selection. Estimates of total diversity based on one million sequenced T cells were regarded as lower bounds and as underestimates. There was a strong correlation between observed TCR beta diversity and the percentage of naive T cells measured by flow cytometry. Since profiling was done on bulk unsorted PBMCs, naive and antigen-experienced compartments could not be conclusively compared.

With respect to this clonotype: This clone's antigen is unknown. At one of its ends the junction is not consistent with the germline gene, which may arise from a read error.

In this chain, TRBV12-3 or TRBV12-4 is recombined with TRBJ2-3; the D gene cannot be named for sure. Material: blood. The receptor comes from an older woman in good health. The CDR3 protein is CASSYGVDAQYF. The nucleotide sequence is TGTGCCAGCAGCTATGGAGTAGATGCGCAGTATTTT.